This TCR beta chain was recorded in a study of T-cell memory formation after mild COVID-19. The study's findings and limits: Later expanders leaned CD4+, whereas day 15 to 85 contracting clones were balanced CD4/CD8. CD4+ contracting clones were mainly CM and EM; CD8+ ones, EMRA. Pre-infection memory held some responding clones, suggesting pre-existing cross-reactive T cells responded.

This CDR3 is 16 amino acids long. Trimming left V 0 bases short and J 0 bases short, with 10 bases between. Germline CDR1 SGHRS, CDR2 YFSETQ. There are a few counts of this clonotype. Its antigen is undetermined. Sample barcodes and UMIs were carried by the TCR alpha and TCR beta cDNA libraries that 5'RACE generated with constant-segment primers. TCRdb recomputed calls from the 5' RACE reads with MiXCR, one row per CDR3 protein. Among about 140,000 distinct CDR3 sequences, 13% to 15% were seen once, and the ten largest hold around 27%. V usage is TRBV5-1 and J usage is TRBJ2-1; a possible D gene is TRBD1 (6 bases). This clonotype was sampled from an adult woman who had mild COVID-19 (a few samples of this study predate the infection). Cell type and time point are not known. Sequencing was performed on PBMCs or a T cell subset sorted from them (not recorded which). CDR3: CASSLVQGSSYNEQFF. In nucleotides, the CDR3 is TGCGCCAGCAGCTTGGTTCAGGGGAGCTCCTACAATGAGCAGTTCTTC. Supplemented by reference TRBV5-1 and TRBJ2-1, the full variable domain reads KAGVTQTPRYLIKTRGQQVTLSCSPISGHRSVSWYQQTPGQGLQFLFEYFSETQRNKGNFPGRFSGRQFSNSRSEMNVSTLELGDSALYLCASSLVQGSSYNEQFFGPGTRLTVL.